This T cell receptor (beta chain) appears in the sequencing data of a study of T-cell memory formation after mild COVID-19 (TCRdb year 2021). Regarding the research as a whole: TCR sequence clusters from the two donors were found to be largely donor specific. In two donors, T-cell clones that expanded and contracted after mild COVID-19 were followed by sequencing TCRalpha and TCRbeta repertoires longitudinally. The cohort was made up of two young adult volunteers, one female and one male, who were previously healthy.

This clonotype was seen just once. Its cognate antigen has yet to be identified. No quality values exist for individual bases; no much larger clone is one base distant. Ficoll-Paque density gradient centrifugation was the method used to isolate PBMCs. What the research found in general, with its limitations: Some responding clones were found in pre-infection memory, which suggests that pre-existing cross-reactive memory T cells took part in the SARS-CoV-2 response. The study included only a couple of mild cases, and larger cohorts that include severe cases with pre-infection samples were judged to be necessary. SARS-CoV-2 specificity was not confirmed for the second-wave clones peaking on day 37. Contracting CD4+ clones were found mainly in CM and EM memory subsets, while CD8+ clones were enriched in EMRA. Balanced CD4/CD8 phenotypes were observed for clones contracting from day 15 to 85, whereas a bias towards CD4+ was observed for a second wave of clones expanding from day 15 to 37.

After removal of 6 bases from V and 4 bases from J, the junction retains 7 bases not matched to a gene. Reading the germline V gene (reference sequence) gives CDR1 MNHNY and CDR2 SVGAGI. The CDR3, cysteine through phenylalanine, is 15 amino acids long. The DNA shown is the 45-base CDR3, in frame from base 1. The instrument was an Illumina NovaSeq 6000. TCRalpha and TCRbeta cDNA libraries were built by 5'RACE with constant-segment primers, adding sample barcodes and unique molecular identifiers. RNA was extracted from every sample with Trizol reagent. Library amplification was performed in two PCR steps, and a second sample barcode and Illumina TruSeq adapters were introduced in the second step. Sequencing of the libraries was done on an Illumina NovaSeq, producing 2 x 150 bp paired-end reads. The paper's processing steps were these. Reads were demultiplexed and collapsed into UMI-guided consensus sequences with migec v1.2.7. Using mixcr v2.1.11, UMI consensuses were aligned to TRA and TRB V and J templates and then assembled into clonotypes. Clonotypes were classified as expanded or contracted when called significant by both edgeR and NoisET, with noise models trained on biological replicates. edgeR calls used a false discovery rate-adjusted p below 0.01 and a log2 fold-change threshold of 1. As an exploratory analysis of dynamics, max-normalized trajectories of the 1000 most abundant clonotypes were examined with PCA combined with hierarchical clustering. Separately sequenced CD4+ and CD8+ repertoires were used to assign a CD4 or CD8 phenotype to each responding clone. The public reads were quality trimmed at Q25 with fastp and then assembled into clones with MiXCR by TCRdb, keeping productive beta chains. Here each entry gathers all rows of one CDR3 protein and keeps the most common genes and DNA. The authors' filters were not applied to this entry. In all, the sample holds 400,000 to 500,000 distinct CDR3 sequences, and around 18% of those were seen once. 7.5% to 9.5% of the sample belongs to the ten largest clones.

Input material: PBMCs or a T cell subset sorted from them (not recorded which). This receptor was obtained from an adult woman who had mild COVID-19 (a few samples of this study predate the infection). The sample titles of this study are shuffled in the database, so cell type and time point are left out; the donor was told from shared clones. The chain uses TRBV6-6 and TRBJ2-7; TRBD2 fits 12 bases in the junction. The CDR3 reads CASRATSGGVYEQYF. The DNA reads TGTGCCAGCAGGGCGACTAGCGGGGGTGTTTACGAGCAGTACTTC.